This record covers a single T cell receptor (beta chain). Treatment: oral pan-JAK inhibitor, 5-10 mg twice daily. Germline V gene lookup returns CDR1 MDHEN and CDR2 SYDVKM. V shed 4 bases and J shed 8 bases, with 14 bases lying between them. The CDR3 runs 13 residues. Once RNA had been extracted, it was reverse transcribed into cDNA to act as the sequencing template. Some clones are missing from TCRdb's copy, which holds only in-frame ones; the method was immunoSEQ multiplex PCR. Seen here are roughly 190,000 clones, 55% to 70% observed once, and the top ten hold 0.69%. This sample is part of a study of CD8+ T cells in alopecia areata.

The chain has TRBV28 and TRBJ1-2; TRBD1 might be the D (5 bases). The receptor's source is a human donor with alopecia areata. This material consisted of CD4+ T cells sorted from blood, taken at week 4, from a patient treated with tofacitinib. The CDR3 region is CASSSPPGGGYTF. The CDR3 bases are TGTGCCAGCAGTTCGCCCCCCGGGGGGGGCTACACCTTC.